This T cell receptor beta chain stems from a study of control samples from healthy donors and cancer patients (dated by TCRdb to 2018 to 2020). This clone was counted only a few times. The antigen it recognizes is unknown. Base qualities are not provided; no much larger clone lies one nucleotide away. Library preparation was by the immunoSEQ multiplex PCR assay. TCRdb holds this immuneACCESS table with in-frame rearrangements only. Some clones are missing; in checked studies, unresolved V genes explain under half, and the rest has no known cause. This sample gives 90,000 or so clones in total; about 88% of them show up just once. Of the sample, under 40% falls within the top ten clones. V is clipped by 0 bases and J by 1 base, and the sequence between their germline boundaries is 7 bases long. CDR1 SGDLS and CDR2 YYNGEE were looked up in the germline V gene. From cysteine to phenylalanine, the CDR3 is 14 amino acids long. CDR3 DNA is the only sequence kept; it has 42 bases, read in frame from the first base.

The sequence came from a man between 65 and 85 years old with lung cancer. The chain employs TRBV9 and TRBJ1-1; a confident D gene designation cannot be given. Source material: PBMCs. The DNA reads as follows: TGTGCCAGCAGCGTAGTCGGCCAGAACACTGAAGCTTTCTTT. The translation is CASSVVGQNTEAFF.